The 20 T cell receptor beta chains reported below all come from one sample, sequenced in a study of shared clonotypes between healthy human individuals. Here immunoSEQ multiplex PCR was the method, and the copy in TCRdb shows in-frame clones only, minus some. Of about 1 million clones listed, about 75% are singletons. Sample: memory CD4+ T cells sorted from blood. Subset of the sample: CD45RA-negative fraction. The origin of the receptors is a man aged 18 to 30 in good health.

V gene TRBV23-1 combines with J gene TRBJ2-1, with D tentatively TRBD2 (5 bases). Being an ORF, TRBV23-1 has a function that is uncertain. The germline V and J ends were trimmed by 1 base and 1 base, with 8 bases remaining between them. The length of the CDR3 is 15 residues. As DNA, the CDR3 is TGCGCCAGCAGTCAATACCGGGGATCCTACAATGAGCAGTTCTTC. Translated, it gives CASSQYRGSYNEQFF.

There are a few counts of this clone. The chain recombines TRBV5-1 with TRBJ1-3, with D unclear. The CDR3 extends over 15 amino acids. Trimming shortened V by 1 base and J by 2 bases, and 10 bases separated the two germline ends. Per germline, CDR1 SGHRS and CDR2 YFSETQ. The CDR3 loop is CASSLSPGPGNTIYF. The CDR3 DNA reads TGCGCCAGCAGCTTGTCGCCGGGCCCTGGAAACACCATATATTTT.

This sequence joins TRBV7-2 and TRBJ2-3, with 11 bases that match TRBD2. There are 15 residues in the CDR3. V lost 6 bases, J lost 4 bases, and 6 bases stayed unmatched. Looked up from germline, CDR1 is SGHTA and CDR2 is FQGNSA. The CDR3 sequence is CASRRTSGRPDTQYF. The CDR3 region has the DNA TGTGCCAGCAGGCGAACTAGCGGGAGACCAGATACGCAGTATTTT.

The chain has TRBV2 and TRBJ1-2, with D unresolved. Trimming stripped 1 base from V and 4 bases from J, with 10 bases between. Germline V gene sequence: CDR1 SNHLY, CDR2 FYNNEI. CDR3 length: 14 residues. CDR3 sequence (DNA): TGTGCCAGCAGTGAAGGCCCAGAATTCTATGGCTACACCTTC. As protein: CASSEGPEFYGYTF.

The chain couples TRBV18 to TRBJ2-7; TRBD1 agrees at 10 bases. This CDR3 has 13 amino acids. Germline V lookup: CDR1 KGHSH, CDR2 LQKENI. Germline trimming cut 5 bases from V and 5 bases from J; bases unmatched to any gene: 3. The CDR3 DNA follows: TGTGCCAGCTCAAAGACAGGGGGCAACGAGCAGTACTTC. Protein: CASSKTGGNEQYF. Full variable domain (rest looked up from reference TRBV18 and TRBJ2-7): NAGVMQNPRHLVRRRGQEARLRCSPMKGHSHVYWYRQLPEEGLKFMVYLQKENIIDESGMPKERFSAEFPKEGPSILRIQQVVRGDSAAYFCASSKTGGNEQYFGPGTRLTVT.

The chain recombines TRBV14 with TRBJ1-5; weak D call: TRBD1 (6 bases). The germline V gene has CDR1 SGHDN and CDR2 FVKESK. Trimming took off 1 base at V and 5 bases at J, with 12 bases between the two ends. CDR3 length: 15 residues. The CDR3 loop reads CASSQGGPYYQPQHF. The CDR3 coding sequence is TGTGCCAGCAGCCAAGGGGGGCCATACTATCAGCCCCAGCATTTT. The full variable domain, its missing parts supplied by reference TRBV14 and TRBJ1-5, is EAGVTQFPSHSVIEKGQTVTLRCDPISGHDNLYWYRRVMGKEIKFLLHFVKESKQDESGMPNNRFLAERTGGTYSTLKVQPAELEDSGVYFCASSQGGPYYQPQHFGDGTRLSIL.

The chain has TRBV4-1 and TRBJ2-1, with 12 bases that match TRBD2. Looked up from germline, CDR1 is MGHRA and CDR2 is YSYEKL. The CDR3 consists of 14 residues. Trimming at V came to 6 bases and at J to 8 bases, leaving 5 bases not matched to a gene. The CDR3 nucleotides read TGCGCCAGCAGGCGACTAGCGGGGGTTGATGAGCAGTTCTTC. It codes for CASRRLAGVDEQFF.

With respect to this clone: The sample carries other DNA sequences with the same CDR3. The gene calls are TRBV25-1 and TRBJ2-7; maybe TRBD2 (5 bases). The ends were cut back, 6 bases at V and 3 bases at J, with 9 bases in the middle. The CDR3 has 12 amino acids. Germline V lookup: CDR1 MGHDK, CDR2 SYGVNS. The DNA of the CDR3 is TGTGCCAGCAGAGGAGGCCTCTACGAGCAGTACTTC. Translating it yields CASRGGLYEQYF.

This clone was observed many times. The rearrangement joins TRBV6-5 to TRBJ2-7; 8 bases agree with TRBD1. The CDR3 runs to 12 residues. Per the germline V gene, CDR1 is MNHEY and CDR2 is SVGAGI. V lost 7 bases and J lost 3; bases outside the gene matches: 2. The CDR3 bases are TGTGCCAGCACCGGACAGGGCTACGAGCAGTACTTC. Translation gives CASTGQGYEQYF.

The chain uses TRBV7-8 and TRBJ1-3; D may be TRBD1 (5 bases). The CDR3 sequence is 21 residues long. The V gene's germline CDR1 is SGHVS and CDR2 FQNEAQ. V was pared by 0 bases and J by 0 bases, with 24 bases between. The CDR3 nucleotides are TGTGCCAGCAGCTTAGCGTATTTGGGTGCTAGGGGTTGGGGCTCTGGAAACACCATATATTTT. Protein product: CASSLAYLGARGWGSGNTIYF.

Many counts were recorded for this clone. This chain joins TRBV4-2 and TRBJ2-5; 10 positions agree with TRBD2. V was pared by 0 bases and J by 7 bases, with 8 bases of the junction left unmatched. The CDR3 is made up of 16 amino acids. Germline loops: CDR1 LGHNA, CDR2 YNFKEQ. CDR3 coding DNA: TGTGCCAGCAGCCAAGATCTAGCGGGGGATAAGAGGACCCAGTACTTC. This codes for CASSQDLAGDKRTQYF.

V is TRBV19 and J is TRBJ1-4, with D hard to call. V was shortened by 0 bases and J by 12 bases, with 8 bases between the two germline ends. This CDR3 is 12 amino acids long. CDR1 LNHDA and CDR2 SQIVND come from the germline V gene (reference sequence). CDR3 DNA sequence: TGTGCCAGTAGTATAGAGGGTCGGGAACTGTTTTTT. This translates into CASSIEGRELFF.

The chain has TRBV7-2 and TRBJ2-5; no clear D gene. This CDR3 spans 16 amino acids. V lost 1 base and J lost 1, with 13 bases in between. CDR1 SGHTA and CDR2 FQGNSA come from the germline V gene. The DNA of the CDR3 is TGTGCCAGCAGCTTAGGTCCCGACTTCTCCCAAGAGACCCAGTACTTC. Protein sequence: CASSLGPDFSQETQYF.

The rearrangement joins TRBV30 to TRBJ1-4, with D perhaps TRBD1 (5 bases). The CDR3 length is 13 residues. V was shortened by 5 bases and J by 8 bases, with 15 bases between the two germline ends. Per germline, CDR1 GTSNPN and CDR2 SVGIG (reference sequence). The CDR3 protein is CAWGEGFREKLFF. In DNA form, the CDR3 reads TGTGCCTGGGGCGAGGGGTTCAGGGAAAAACTGTTTTTT.

The J gene is TRBJ1-5, the V gene TRBV10-2, with TRBD1 identical over 10 bases. The CDR3 runs to 16 residues. With 4 bases clipped from V and 6 bases from J, the junction kept 9 bases outside the gene matches. Germline-derived CDR1 and CDR2 are WSHSY and SAAADI. CDR3 sequence: CASSGTDRGGGQPQHF. CDR3 DNA sequence: TGCGCCAGCAGTGGGACGGACAGGGGGGGTGGTCAGCCCCAGCATTTT.

The J gene is TRBJ1-1, the V gene TRBV9; TRBD1 is a possible D gene (5 bases). The CDR3 extends over 13 amino acids. Germline V gives CDR1 SGDLS, CDR2 YYNGEE. Trimming took off 3 bases at V and 2 bases at J, with 8 bases between the two ends. CDR3: CASSADSNTEAFF. In nucleotides, the CDR3 is TGTGCCAGCAGCGCTGACAGCAACACTGAAGCTTTCTTT.

The chain is built from TRBV7-3 and TRBJ2-5, with D perhaps TRBD1 (6 bases). V was clipped by 5 bases and J by 4 bases, with 17 bases between them. Germline values: CDR1 SGHTA, CDR2 FQGTGA. This CDR3 spans 15 amino acids. The CDR3 reads CASSPGQQTGETQYF. Written as DNA, the CDR3 is TGTGCCAGCAGCCCAGGACAGCAAACCGGAGAGACCCAGTACTTC.

CDR3 region: CASSLALAGVGTGELFF. DNA of the CDR3: TGTGCCAGCAGCTTAGCACTAGCGGGAGTAGGCACCGGGGAGCTGTTTTTT. V gene TRBV7-2 combines with J gene TRBJ2-2, with 11 bases identical to TRBD2. Unmatched junction bases numbered 4, after V lost 0 bases and J lost 4 bases. CDR1 is SGHTA and CDR2 is FQGNSA in the germline V gene. There are 17 residues in the CDR3.

In its sample, this clone was seen a few times. The gene calls are TRBV2 and TRBJ2-2; D not resolved. The length of the CDR3 is 15 residues. The V gene lost 2 bases and the J gene lost 4 bases, with 11 bases spanning the gap. Germline V gene data show CDR1 as SNHLY and CDR2 as FYNNEI. The CDR3 loop reads CASSENGRVTGELFF. The CDR3 DNA reads TGTGCCAGCAGTGAAAACGGACGAGTCACCGGGGAGCTGTTTTTT.

This clone was counted between two and nine times. The rearrangement links TRBV19 to TRBJ2-1; 8 positions match TRBD2. The CDR3 has 17 amino acids. Looked up from germline, CDR1 is LNHDA and CDR2 is SQIVND (reference sequence). The V gene end was trimmed by 5 bases and the J gene end by 0 bases; junction bases not matched to a gene: 9. Here the CDR3 DNA reads TGTGCCAGTAGTGGTACTACTAGCGGAGTCTCCTACAATGAGCAGTTCTTC. This sequence encodes CASSGTTSGVSYNEQFF.